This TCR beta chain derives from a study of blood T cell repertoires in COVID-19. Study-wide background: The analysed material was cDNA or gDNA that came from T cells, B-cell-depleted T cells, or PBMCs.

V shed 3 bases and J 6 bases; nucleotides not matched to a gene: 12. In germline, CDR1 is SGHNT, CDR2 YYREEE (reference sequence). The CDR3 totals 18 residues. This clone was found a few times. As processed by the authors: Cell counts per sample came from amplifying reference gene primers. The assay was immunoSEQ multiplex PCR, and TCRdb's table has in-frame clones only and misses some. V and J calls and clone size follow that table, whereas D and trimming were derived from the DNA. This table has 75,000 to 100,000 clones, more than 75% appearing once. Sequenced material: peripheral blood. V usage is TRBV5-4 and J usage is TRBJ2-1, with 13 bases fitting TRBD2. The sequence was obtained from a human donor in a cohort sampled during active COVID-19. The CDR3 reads CASSSRTSGGPITNEQFF. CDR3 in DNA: TGTGCCAGCAGCTCCAGGACTAGCGGGGGCCCGATTACCAATGAGCAGTTCTTC.